Listed below are T cell receptor beta chains from one sample, sequenced in a study of shared clonotypes between healthy human individuals. The data were produced by immunoSEQ multiplex PCR, yet TCRdb's version contains in-frame clones alone and is incomplete. This table holds 900,000 to 1,200,000 clones, about four fifths found once. The sequenced sample consisted of memory CD4+ T cells from PBMCs. The receptors were sampled from a man aged 18 to 30 in good health. Some clones in this sample may be carry-over from other donors' samples. The conserved cysteine and the conserved F or W are not part of the CDR3 here. For some rows the clone size is stated as once, few or many, or as a class when expanded; others skip it.

clone_size,j_call,v_call,cdr3_aa
many,TRBJ2-7,TRBV7-6,ASSKDRGPYEQY
-,TRBJ2-3,TRBV5-4,AALKDRGSGTDTQY
-,TRBJ1-1,TRBV10-3,AISVSLGGDGTEAF
-,TRBJ2-1,TRBV7-3,ASSLTGPRAYNEQF
-,TRBJ1-3,TRBV10-3,AISETGANTIY
-,TRBJ2-1,TRBV5-6,ASSSPRGTGWNEQF
-,TRBJ1-4,TRBV19,ASSTGRGRGEKLF
-,TRBJ2-3,TRBV7-7,ASSLSSGGDTQY
-,TRBJ1-2,TRBV29-1,SVVGGFNDYT
-,TRBJ2-7,TRBV21-1,ASSVQGTSGRYPYEQY
-,TRBJ2-1,TRBV19,ASSIAASGAWRDNWQF
-,TRBJ2-3,TRBV18,ASSQLAQTGARTDTQY
-,TRBJ1-1,TRBV30,AWKTNTEAF
-,TRBJ2-5,TRBV4-3,ASSQVLAGEGRETQY
-,TRBJ1-2,TRBV5-1,ASSLSRVQGGLYGYT
-,TRBJ2-7,TRBV7-8,ASSRTSGSYEQY
once,TRBJ2-7,TRBV6-6,ASRRGASGFYEQY
-,TRBJ1-5,TRBV7-2,ASSLTGTGVQPQH
-,TRBJ1-5,TRBV6-1,ASSEARWTALLSNQPQH
-,TRBJ2-1,TRBV18,ASSLSQMSVEQF
many,TRBJ2-2,TRBV27,ASSLSRGTGSGGELF
few,TRBJ1-2,TRBV28,ASSSGSWGGYT
-,TRBJ1-2,TRBV4-2,ASSLEPVVRNGYT
-,TRBJ1-3,TRBV9,ASSVDRRDTIY
-,TRBJ1-1,TRBV7-2,ASSWVGQGTEAF
-,TRBJ2-1,TRBV7-3,ASSLQGAGSSYNEQF
many,TRBJ2-2,TRBV5-1,ASSLVAVNTGELF
many,TRBJ2-5,TRBV5-7,ASSTPLRSGETQY
-,TRBJ2-6,TRBV14,ASSLRTGSSGANVLT
-,TRBJ2-7,TRBV28,ASSDRGEQY
once,TRBJ2-3,TRBV28,ASRGSRSGTQY
few,TRBJ1-5,TRBV7-6,ASSSPPRWEGNQPQH
few,TRBJ1-1,TRBV5-1,ASSLIGGGTEAF
-,TRBJ2-7,TRBV4-3,ASSQEMAYEQY
-,TRBJ2-5,TRBV6-5,ASHMGPTQY
once,TRBJ1-1,TRBV19,ASSIHPAGTVMNTEAF
few,TRBJ2-5,TRBV5-1,ASSSSGDKETQY
-,TRBJ1-5,TRBV6-1,ASSERTGSNQPQH
few,TRBJ1-1,TRBV5-1,ASSPDRPNTEAF
-,TRBJ1-1,TRBV11-3,ASSSQGAPTEAF
few,TRBJ1-4,TRBV27,ASSPYKSANEKLF